The text below deals with one T cell receptor beta chain. This entry belongs to a study of blood T cell repertoires in COVID-19. As for the study in general: The United States, Italy and Spain supplied acute and convalescent COVID-19 samples.

All enrollees were roughly 18 to 100 years old and from fewer than 25 US areas. This table comes from immunoSEQ multiplex PCR, and its TCRdb copy is limited to in-frame clones, with some not included. The repertoire holds a few hundred thousand clones, with about 85% as singletons. Germline V gives CDR1 SGDLS, CDR2 YYNGEE. The CDR3 is 16 residues long. V was clipped by 0 bases and J by 4 bases; unmatched bases: 4. This sequence originates from a woman in her sixties who had recovered from COVID-19. The rearrangement joins TRBV9 to TRBJ2-1; 10 bases map to TRBD2. Sequencing used PBMCs or T cells enriched from blood (not recorded which). Written as DNA, the CDR3 is TGTGCCAGCAGCGTAGGCGATAGCGGGGGGTACAATGAGCAGTTCTTC. Protein sequence: CASSVGDSGGYNEQFF.